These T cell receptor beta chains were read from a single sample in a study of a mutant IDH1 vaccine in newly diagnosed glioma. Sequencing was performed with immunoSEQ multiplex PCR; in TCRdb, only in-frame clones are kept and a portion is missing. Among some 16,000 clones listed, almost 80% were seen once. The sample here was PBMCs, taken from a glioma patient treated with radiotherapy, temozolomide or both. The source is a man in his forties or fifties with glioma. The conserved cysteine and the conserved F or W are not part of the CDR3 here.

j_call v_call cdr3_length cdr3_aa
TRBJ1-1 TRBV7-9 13 ASSLAGGALTEAF
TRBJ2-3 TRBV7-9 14 ASSPSAGLNTDTQY
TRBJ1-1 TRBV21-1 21 ANPLKAARLRKAPNFMNTEAF
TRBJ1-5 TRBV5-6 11 ASSLGGDQPQH
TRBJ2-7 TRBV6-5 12 ASRVPGQGHEQY
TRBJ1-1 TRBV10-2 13 ASTETGSQVPEAF
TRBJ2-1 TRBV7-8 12 ASSLGIGGQIQF
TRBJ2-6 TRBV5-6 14 ASSPWVASGANVLT
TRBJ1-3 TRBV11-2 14 ASSLARGNSGNTIY
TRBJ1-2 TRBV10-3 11 ALRDSENYGYT
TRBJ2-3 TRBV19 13 ASSIGGGLTDTQY
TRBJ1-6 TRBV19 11 ASEATVASPLH
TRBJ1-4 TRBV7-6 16 ASSLACDIEGTNEKLF
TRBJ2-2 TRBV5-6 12 ASSETGAPGELF
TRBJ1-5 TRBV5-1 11 ASNGGTGTPEH
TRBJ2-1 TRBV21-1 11 ASSKESGNEQF
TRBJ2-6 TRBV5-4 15 ASSANRGATGANVLT
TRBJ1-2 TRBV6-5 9 ASSYGYGYT
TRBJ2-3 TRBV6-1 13 ASSGSVLSTDTQY
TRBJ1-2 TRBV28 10 ASRTGGYGYT
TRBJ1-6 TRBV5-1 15 ASSLDYRTNTNSPLH
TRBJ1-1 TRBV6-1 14 ASSDILRQENTEAF
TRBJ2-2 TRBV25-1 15 ASSGPHRDLPTGELF
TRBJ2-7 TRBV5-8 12 ASSSGLAEHEQY